This passage covers 23 T cell receptor beta chains from one sample sequenced in a study of a mutant IDH1 vaccine in newly diagnosed glioma listed by TCRdb under 2021. The time point label on this specimen signifies: week 47, end of study. A 20-mer mutant IDH1 peptide at 300 micrograms in Montanide made up each vaccine dose, which was injected subcutaneously together with topical imiquimod. Their antigen targets remain unknown. Library method: the immunoSEQ multiplex PCR assay. What TCRdb holds here is the immuneACCESS table cut down to in-frame rearrangements. Part of the clones is not present; checked against another copy, under half of the missing clones reflect an unresolved V gene, and the others are unexplained. The sample contains around 60,000 clones, 80% to 85% of them found a single time. Jointly, the top ten make up 3.8% of the sample. Sequenced here: PBMCs, sampled from a glioma patient whose treatment included an IDH1 peptide vaccine. The receptor source for this set is a man aged 25 to 40 with glioma.

This clone appeared a single time. The CDR3 protein is CASSRAGQGGLPGYTF. The CDR3 nucleotides read TGTGCCAGCAGTCGTGCCGGACAGGGGGGCCTTCCTGGCTACACCTTC. The V gene is TRBV7-9, the J gene TRBJ1-2; TRBD1 matches at 10 bases. The CDR3 covers 16 residues. The germline V gene encodes CDR1 SEHNR and CDR2 FQNEAQ (reference sequence). V shed 6 bases and J 7 bases; nucleotides not matched to a gene: 14.

The V and J genes are TRBV7-9 and TRBJ1-1, with no clear D. The germline V and J ends were trimmed by 2 bases and 0 bases, with 10 bases remaining between them. The CDR3 loop spans 15 amino acids. CDR1 SEHNR and CDR2 FQNEAQ come from the germline V gene (reference sequence). This CDR3 reads CASSLLSSMNTEAFF. CDR3 in DNA: TGTGCCAGCAGCTTACTTTCCAGTATGAACACTGAAGCTTTCTTT.

The chain couples TRBV29-1 to TRBJ1-1; D is unresolved. Trimming pared 4 bases from V and 4 bases from J, leaving 16 bases between. This CDR3 has 14 residues. Germline CDR1 and CDR2: SQVTM and ANQGSEA. CDR3 nucleotide sequence: TGCAGCGTTGCCCCGCGGGGAAGCGGCACTGAAGCTTTCTTT. This codes for CSVAPRGSGTEAFF.

This clone was found a few times. The chain combines TRBV19 with TRBJ1-1, with D unclear. The CDR3 is made up of 17 amino acids. In germline, CDR1 is LNHDA, CDR2 SQIVND (reference sequence). The V and J ends lost 6 bases and 5 bases respectively, with 25 bases between them. For the CDR3, the DNA is TGTGCCAGTAGCCCACTTACGGGTTCGTTGCGACGAACTGAAGCTTTCTTT. Translation gives CASSPLTGSLRRTEAFF.

This chain links TRBV5-1 with TRBJ2-5; 12 nucleotides line up with TRBD1. The germline V gene has CDR1 SGHRS and CDR2 YFSETQ. Trimming cost V 2 bases and J 6 bases; bases outside gene matches: 8. The CDR3 is made up of 16 amino acids. For the CDR3, the DNA is TGCGCCAGCAGCTTTACGGGACAGGGGGCGCGGAAGACCCAGTACTTC. It yields the protein CASSFTGQGARKTQYF.

V usage is TRBV5-1 and J usage is TRBJ2-1; the match to TRBD1 covers 8 bases. The J segment lost 4 bases and the V segment lost 4 bases, leaving 22 bases of the junction unmatched. CDR3 size: 20 residues. Germline CDR1 and CDR2: SGHRS and YFSETQ. CDR3 in amino acids: CASSIRTGLGADHGYNEQFF. The DNA for the CDR3 is TGCGCCAGCAGCATTAGGACAGGGCTAGGGGCGGATCACGGATACAATGAGCAGTTCTTC.

The CDR3 coding sequence is TGCAGCGCTGACAGGAGATACGCCTACGAGCAGTACTTC. This encodes CSADRRYAYEQYF. The rearrangement joins TRBV29-1 to TRBJ2-7; D perhaps matches TRBD1 (6 bases). V lost 7 bases and J lost 2, with 15 bases in between. Germline CDR1 SQVTM, CDR2 ANQGSEA. CDR3 size: 13 residues.

The chain is built from TRBV28 and TRBJ1-5, with 11 bases fitting TRBD1. The trim removed 2 bases at V and 1 base at J, leaving 13 bases unmatched. Germline CDR1 is MDHEN and CDR2 is SYDVKM. CDR3 length: 20 amino acids. The CDR3 nucleotides read TGTGCCAGCAGTTTACGGACAGGGGGCGCGTTCGTCGGAAGCAATCAGCCCCAGCATTTT. Translated, it gives CASSLRTGGAFVGSNQPQHF.

The chain uses TRBV6-5 and TRBJ1-4, with D unresolved. CDR3 length equals 15 residues. The germline CDR1 and CDR2 sequences are MNHEY and SVGAGI. V lost 0 bases to trimming and J lost 7 bases, with 12 bases between them. CDR3 sequence (DNA): TGTGCCAGCAGTTACTCGCGTAATTGGGGTGAAAAACTGTTTTTT. It yields the protein CASSYSRNWGEKLFF.

V gene TRBV23-1 combines with J gene TRBJ1-2; TRBD1 is a possible D gene (5 bases). TRBV23-1 is placed among ORFs of uncertain function. The ends were cut back, 4 bases at V and 2 bases at J, with 14 bases in the middle. CDR3 length equals 15 residues. For the CDR3, the DNA is TGCGCCAGCAGTCGTCTCAGGCCAGGGAACTATGGCTACACCTTC. This gives the protein CASSRLRPGNYGYTF.

J is TRBJ2-1 and V is TRBV4-1; 8 bases match TRBD2. Per the germline V gene, CDR1 is MGHRA and CDR2 is YSYEKL. V shed 4 bases and J 8 bases; nucleotides not matched to a gene: 13. The CDR3 is 16 residues long. DNA for the CDR3: TGCGCCAGCAGCCGGGCGGGGGGCCAAATGGGCGATGAGCAGTTCTTC. Translation gives CASSRAGGQMGDEQFF.

There are a few counts of this clone. V gene TRBV10-2 combines with J gene TRBJ1-5; weak D call: TRBD1 (5 bases). The V end was cut by 8 bases, the J end by 2 bases, with 10 bases between. The CDR3 is made up of 13 amino acids. Germline V CDR1 and CDR2: WSHSY, SAAADI. DNA of the CDR3: TGCGCCAGCGGGGGGGAAGGCAATCAGCCCCAGCATTTT. This codes for CASGGEGNQPQHF.

The gene calls are TRBV27 and TRBJ2-3; D might be TRBD1 (6 bases). This CDR3 region has 15 residues. V was clipped by 2 bases and J by 2 bases, with 11 bases between them. Germline V gene sequence: CDR1 MNHEY, CDR2 SMNVEV (reference sequence). The CDR3 here is CASSLGGTPTDTQYF. CDR3 DNA: TGTGCCAGCAGTTTAGGTGGGACACCCACAGATACGCAGTATTTT.

This chain joins TRBV7-9 and TRBJ2-5; a possible D gene is TRBD1 (6 bases). Trimming cost V 5 bases and J 5 bases, with 24 bases left between them. The germline gives CDR1 SEHNR, CDR2 FQNEAQ (reference sequence). The CDR3 runs to 17 residues. Here the CDR3 reads CASSQNYGTPDGETQYF. The CDR3 coding sequence is TGTGCCAGCAGCCAAAACTACGGGACACCGGATGGGGAGACCCAGTACTTC.

The chain recombines TRBV7-9 with TRBJ1-1; no clear D. Trimming took 5 bases from V and 8 from J, leaving 9 bases between them. Germline CDR1 and CDR2: SEHNR and FQNEAQ (reference sequence). The length of the CDR3 is 11 residues. DNA for the CDR3: TGTGCCAGCAGCCCGCCAGACGAAGCTTTCTTT. Translation: CASSPPDEAFF. The full variable domain, rest sourced from reference TRBV7-9 and TRBJ1-1, is DTGVSQNPRHKITKRGQNVTFRCDPISEHNRLYWYRQTLGQGPEFLTYFQNEAQLEKSRLLSDRFSAERPKGSFSTLEIQRTEQGDSAMYLCASSPPDEAFFGQGTRLTVV.

As regards this clone: One junction end disagrees with the germline gene, perhaps due to a read error. The gene calls are TRBV2 and TRBJ2-4; D not resolved. CDR1 and CDR2 (germline): SNHLY, FYNNEI. The CDR3 sequence is 15 residues long. This CDR3 reads CAGSEAEVAKNIQYF. The CDR3 region has the DNA TGTGCCGGCAGTGAAGCCGAGGTAGCCAAAAACATTCAGTACTTC.

J is TRBJ1-6 and V is TRBV4-1, with D hard to call. The CDR3 contains 15 residues. V lost 1 base and J 6 bases, leaving 10 bases between the germline ends. Per the germline V gene, CDR1 is MGHRA and CDR2 is YSYEKL. The CDR3 is CASSQVYGGNSPLHF. The CDR3 DNA reads as TGCGCCAGCAGCCAAGTTTACGGTGGTAATTCACCCCTCCACTTT.

CDR3 DNA: TGTGCCAGCAGCATGGACAGGGCGAGCTCCTACGAGCAGTACTTC. It encodes CASSMDRASSYEQYF. V is TRBV7-2 and J is TRBJ2-7; 8 bases agree with TRBD1. Germline V gene sequence: CDR1 SGHTA, CDR2 FQGNSA. The CDR3 is 15 residues long. Trimming cost V 5 bases and J 0 bases; bases outside gene matches: 6.

V usage is TRBV19 and J usage is TRBJ2-5, with 7 bases lining up with TRBD1. Trimming at V came to 6 bases and at J to 2 bases, leaving 3 bases not matched to a gene. CDR3 length: 13 residues. The germline V gene has CDR1 LNHDA and CDR2 SQIVND (reference sequence). The chain's CDR3 is CASRLTGQETQYF. For the CDR3, the DNA is TGTGCCAGTAGACTGACAGGGCAAGAGACCCAGTACTTC.

The chain links TRBV5-1 to TRBJ2-7; D not resolved. The CDR3 loop spans 13 amino acids. Deletions cut 0 bases from V and 3 bases from J, with 7 bases between. Germline loops: CDR1 SGHRS, CDR2 YFSETQ. This CDR3 reads CASSLVQSYEQYF. The DNA for the CDR3 is TGCGCCAGCAGCTTGGTCCAGAGCTACGAGCAGTACTTC.

This chain joins TRBV6-6 and TRBJ2-7; D is perhaps TRBD1 (6 bases). From germline, CDR1 is MNHNY and CDR2 SVGAGI (reference sequence). The V gene lost 2 bases and the J gene lost 0 bases, with 11 bases spanning the gap. The CDR3 runs to 15 residues. The CDR3 DNA reads TGTGCCAGCAGTTACCACCGGGACACCTCCTACGAGCAGTACTTC. Its protein product is CASSYHRDTSYEQYF.

Notes on this clone: This sample includes further DNA sequences coding for the same CDR3. The chain links TRBV18 to TRBJ2-3; 11 bases are a match to TRBD2. The CDR3 extends over 16 amino acids. The germline V gene has CDR1 KGHSH and CDR2 LQKENI. The V and J ends lost 2 bases and 5 bases, in that order; junction bases with no gene match: 6. The CDR3 sequence: CASSPGTSGGLDTQYF. The CDR3 bases are TGTGCCAGCTCACCAGGAACTAGCGGGGGTTTAGATACGCAGTATTTT. The whole variable domain, remainder taken from reference TRBV18 and TRBJ2-3, is NAGVMQNPRHLVRRRGQEARLRCSPMKGHSHVYWYRQLPEEGLKFMVYLQKENIIDESGMPKERFSAEFPKEGPSILRIQQVVRGDSAAYFCASSPGTSGGLDTQYFGPGTRLTVL.

The gene calls are TRBV4-1 and TRBJ1-1, with D perhaps TRBD1 (5 bases). With 4 bases removed from V and 6 bases from J, the gap between germline ends came to 18 bases. The germline V gene encodes CDR1 MGHRA and CDR2 YSYEKL. The CDR3 loop spans 15 amino acids. Here the CDR3 DNA reads TGCGCCAGCAGCCGGGGCAGGATGCGGGTATCTGAAGCTTTCTTT. Protein product: CASSRGRMRVSEAFF.